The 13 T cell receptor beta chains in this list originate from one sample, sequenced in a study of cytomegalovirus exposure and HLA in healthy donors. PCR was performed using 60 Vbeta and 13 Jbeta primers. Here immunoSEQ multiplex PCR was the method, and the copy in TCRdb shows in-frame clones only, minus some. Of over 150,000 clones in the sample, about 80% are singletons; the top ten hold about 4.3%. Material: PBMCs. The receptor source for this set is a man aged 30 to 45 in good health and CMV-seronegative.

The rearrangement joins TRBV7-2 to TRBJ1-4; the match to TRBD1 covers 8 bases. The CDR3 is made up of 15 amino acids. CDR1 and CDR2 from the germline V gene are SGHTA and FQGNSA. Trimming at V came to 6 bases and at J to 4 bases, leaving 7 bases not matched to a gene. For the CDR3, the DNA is TGTGCCAGCAGTCCTGCAGGGGGCATTAATGAAAAACTGTTTTTT. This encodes CASSPAGGINEKLFF.

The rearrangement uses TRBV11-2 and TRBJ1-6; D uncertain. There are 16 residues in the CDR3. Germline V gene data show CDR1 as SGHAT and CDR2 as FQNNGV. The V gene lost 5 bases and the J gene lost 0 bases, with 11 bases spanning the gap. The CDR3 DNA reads TGTGCCAGCAGCGAACTCGAGAGCTCCTATAATTCACCCCTCCACTTT. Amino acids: CASSELESSYNSPLHF.

The CDR3 DNA reads TGTGCCAGCAGTTTCAGATCTCCGACTAGCGGGTTCTCCTACGAGCAGTACTTC. It specifies CASSFRSPTSGFSYEQYF. The rearrangement links TRBV27 to TRBJ2-7; 10 nucleotides line up with TRBD2. The CDR3 runs 18 residues. V lost 3 bases, J lost 0 bases, and 11 bases stayed unmatched. Germline V gene sequence: CDR1 MNHEY, CDR2 SMNVEV (reference sequence).

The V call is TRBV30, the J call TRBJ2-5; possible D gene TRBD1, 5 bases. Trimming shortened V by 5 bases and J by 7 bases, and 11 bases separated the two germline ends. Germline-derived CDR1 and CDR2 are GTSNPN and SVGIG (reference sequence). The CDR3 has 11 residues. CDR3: CAWQQGGTQYF. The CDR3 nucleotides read TGTGCCTGGCAGCAGGGCGGGACCCAGTACTTC.

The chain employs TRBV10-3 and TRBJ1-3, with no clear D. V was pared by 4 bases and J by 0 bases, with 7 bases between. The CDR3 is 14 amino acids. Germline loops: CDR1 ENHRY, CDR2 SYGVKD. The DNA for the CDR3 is TGTGCCATCAGTGCGACAAGCTCTGGAAACACCATATATTTT. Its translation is CAISATSSGNTIYF.

The chain's CDR3 is CASSPLRTGFAVGENSPLHF. The CDR3 DNA reads as TGTGCCAGCAGTCCACTCAGGACAGGGTTTGCTGTTGGGGAAAATTCACCCCTCCACTTT. The chain links TRBV28 to TRBJ1-6; 8 nucleotides line up with TRBD1. Looked up from germline, CDR1 is MDHEN and CDR2 is SYDVKM. Unmatched junction bases numbered 22, after V lost 5 bases and J lost 7 bases. This CDR3 spans 20 amino acids. The whole variable domain, filled in from reference TRBV28 and TRBJ1-6, reads DVKVTQSSRYLVKRTGEKVFLECVQDMDHENMFWYRQDPGLGLRLIYFSYDVKMKEKGDIPEGYSVSREKKERFSLILESASTNQTSMYLCASSPLRTGFAVGENSPLHFGNGTRLTVT.

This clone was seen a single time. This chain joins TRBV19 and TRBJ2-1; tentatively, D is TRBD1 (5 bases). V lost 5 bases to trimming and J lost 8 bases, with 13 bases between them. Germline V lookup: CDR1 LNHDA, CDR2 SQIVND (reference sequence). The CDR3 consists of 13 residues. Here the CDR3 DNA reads TGTGCCAGTAGTGCGAGACAGTTCGATGAGCAGTTCTTC. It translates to CASSARQFDEQFF.

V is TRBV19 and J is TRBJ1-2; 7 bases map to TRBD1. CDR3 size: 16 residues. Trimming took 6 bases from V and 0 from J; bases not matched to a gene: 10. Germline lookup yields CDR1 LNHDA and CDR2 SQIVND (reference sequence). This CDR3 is CASRLPGQTANYGYTF. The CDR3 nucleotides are TGTGCCAGTAGACTGCCGGGACAGACGGCTAACTATGGCTACACCTTC.

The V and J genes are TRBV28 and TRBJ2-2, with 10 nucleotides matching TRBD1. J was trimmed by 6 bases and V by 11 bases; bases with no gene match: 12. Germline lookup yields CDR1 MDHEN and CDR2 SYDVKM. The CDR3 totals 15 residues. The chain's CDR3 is CAGSPGQGVSGELFF. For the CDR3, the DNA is TGTGCCGGATCTCCCGGACAGGGGGTCTCCGGGGAGCTGTTTTTT.

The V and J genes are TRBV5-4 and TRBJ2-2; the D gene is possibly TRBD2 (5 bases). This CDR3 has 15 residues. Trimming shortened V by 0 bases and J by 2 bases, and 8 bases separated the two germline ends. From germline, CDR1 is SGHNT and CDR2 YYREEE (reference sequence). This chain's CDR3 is CASSLEGANTGELFF. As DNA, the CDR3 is TGTGCCAGCAGCTTGGAGGGAGCCAACACCGGGGAGCTGTTTTTT.

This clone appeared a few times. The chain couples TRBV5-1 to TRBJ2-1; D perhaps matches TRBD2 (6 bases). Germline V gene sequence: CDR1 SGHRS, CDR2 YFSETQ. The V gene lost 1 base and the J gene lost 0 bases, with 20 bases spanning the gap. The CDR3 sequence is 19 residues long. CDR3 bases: TGCGCCAGCAGCTTGTACCCCAATTTAGCGGAGAACTCCTACAATGAGCAGTTCTTC. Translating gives CASSLYPNLAENSYNEQFF.

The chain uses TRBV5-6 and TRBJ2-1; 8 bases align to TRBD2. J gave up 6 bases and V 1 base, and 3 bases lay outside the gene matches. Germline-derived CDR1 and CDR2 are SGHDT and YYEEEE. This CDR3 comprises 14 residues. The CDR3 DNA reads TGTGCCAGCAGCTTGTCTAGCGGGTTCAATGAGCAGTTCTTC. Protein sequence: CASSLSSGFNEQFF.

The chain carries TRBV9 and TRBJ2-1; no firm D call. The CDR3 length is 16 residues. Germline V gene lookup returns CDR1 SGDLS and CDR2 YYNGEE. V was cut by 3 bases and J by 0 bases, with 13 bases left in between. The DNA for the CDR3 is TGTGCCAGCAGCGCATTAGGAACAGCCTCCTACAATGAGCAGTTCTTC. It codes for CASSALGTASYNEQFF.